These 2 T cell receptor beta chains were all obtained from the same sample, sequenced in a study of technical replicates of blood from several donors. The method was immunoSEQ multiplex PCR; TCRdb's version includes in-frame clones alone and lacks a portion of them. The data show some 80,000 clones, 85% to 95% seen once. What was sequenced was T cells isolated from PBMCs. The receptors were gathered from a human donor in good health.

This clone was counted once. The chain has TRBV14 and TRBJ2-7; TRBD1 agrees at 8 bases. The CDR3 runs 15 residues. Trimming removed 4 bases from V and 2 bases from J; junction bases left unmatched: 7. Looked up from germline, CDR1 is SGHDN and CDR2 is FVKESK. CDR3 amino acids: CASSPDRVRAYEQYF. CDR3 DNA sequence: TGTGCCAGCAGCCCGGACAGGGTTAGAGCCTACGAGCAGTACTTC.

The genes are TRBV27 and TRBJ1-1; possibly TRBD1 for D (5 bases). Looked up from germline, CDR1 is MNHEY and CDR2 is SMNVEV (reference sequence). The V and J ends lost 6 bases and 3 bases respectively, with 11 bases between them. There are 13 residues in the CDR3. The CDR3 DNA is TGTGCCAGCAGACCGGGGGGGTACACTGAAGCTTTCTTT. Residues: CASRPGGYTEAFF.